This TCR beta chain was observed in a study of blood T cell repertoires in COVID-19. Study summary: The United States, Italy and Spain provided the acute and convalescent COVID-19 samples. PBMCs, B-cell-depleted T cells, or T cells were the source of the cDNA or gDNA that made up the material.

Per the original methods: For nucleated cells, counts were estimated from reference gene primer amplification. Assay: immunoSEQ multiplex PCR; the TCRdb copy retains only in-frame clones and omits some. V and J calls and clone size are copied from that table; D and trimming were computed from the DNA. The sample records 200,000 to 300,000 clones, around 90% being singletons. The CDR3 sequence is 15 residues long. V shed 4 bases and J 4 bases; nucleotides not matched to a gene: 10. Germline loops: CDR1 SGDLS, CDR2 YYNGEE. The V call is TRBV9, the J call TRBJ1-2; TRBD1 agrees at 7 bases. The sequence derives from a human donor in a cohort sampled during active COVID-19. Sequences were obtained from peripheral blood. For the CDR3, the DNA is TGTGCCAGCAGCCCCCAGGGGGTTTGGAGCTATGGCTACACCTTC. Amino acid sequence: CASSPQGVWSYGYTF.